This T cell receptor (beta chain) is from a study of identical twins (dated by TCRdb to 2015 to 2016). At the level of the whole study: TCR alpha and beta repertoires from monozygotic twins, unrelated adults of various ages and cord blood were deep-sequenced to test whether fetal clonotypes persist. Replicate twin experiments were performed at different times using different library preparation protocols to rule out contamination.

Every donor was a healthy Caucasian. Using Miltenyi CD45RO+ enrichment and human naive T-cell isolation kits, memory (CD45RO+) and naive T cells were isolated from PBMC. The germline V gene provides CDR1 MGHRA and CDR2 YSYEKL. From the cysteine up to the phenylalanine, the CDR3 has a length of 18 residues. The retained sequence is limited to the CDR3, 54 bases, with the frame set at the first base. V lost 1 base and J lost 4 bases, and the count of bases not matched to a germline gene is 7. This clonotype was counted many times. Its specific antigen is unknown. One base away there is no much larger clone; base qualities are not given. Summary of the overall study and its limitations: Fewer insertions were carried by abundant cord blood beta clonotypes; a weaker similar trend was observed in young adult naive repertoires, while no such trend was observed in memory repertoires. Invariant T cells such as MAIT and iNKT could partly confound zero-insertion analyses, although diverse VJ usage argued against such confounding for most clonotypes. Compared with coincidental sharing between unrelated individuals, out-of-frame TCR alpha sequences shared between twins showed an excess of sequences with low generation probability. Because the same donors could not be followed over many years, conclusions were based on cross-sectional statistical analysis. In monozygotic twins, recombination models systematically underestimated out-of-frame TCR alpha sharing, but the models matched the sharing seen between unrelated individuals. In beta out-of-frame sequences, excess twin sharing was weaker, because having fewer shared sequences lowered the signal-to-noise ratio.

Libraries were made using 5' RACE. Sequencing used an Illumina HiSeq 2000. Template switching added a universal primer binding site, and the final cDNA carried a unique molecular identifier that allowed TCR cDNA molecules to be counted accurately. Specific primers in the conserved constant-segment region were used to synthesize first-strand cDNA for TCR alpha and beta chains. To control for contamination, each cDNA library was double barcoded with a SMART-Mk sample barcode plus Illumina barcodes. TruSeq adapter sequences along with Illumina sample barcodes were introduced in two successive PCR steps. TCR alpha and beta cDNA libraries were sequenced on the Illumina HiSeq platform with custom primers. The authors processed their data as follows. MiGEC was used to process raw reads and extract unique molecular identifiers, and MiXCR was used to find CDR3 positions. For each individual, recombination models were inferred using an EM algorithm with the repgenHMM and IGoR tools. The tcR package in R was used for shared clonotype analysis, with sharing normalized by the product of cloneset sizes. To study raw recombination without the effects of thymic and clonal selection, out-of-frame nonproductive sequences were analyzed. TCRdb trimmed public reads at Q25 via fastp, called clones via MiXCR and kept in-frame beta chains. Rows with a matching CDR3 protein are joined into one entry that keeps the most common DNA and genes. Here the V and J calls rest on TCRdb's processing, not on the authors' analysis. The sample includes around 160,000 distinct CDR3 sequences, with approximately 3.5% observed a single time. The ten largest account for approximately 7.6% of the sample.

The specimen was memory T cells sorted from blood. This specimen's cell subset or site label, per the study, means: CD45RO+ enriched T cells. Recombination connected TRBV4-1 to TRBJ2-5; 15 nucleotides in the junction match TRBD2. The receptor's source is a man between 18 and 35 years old in good health. This receptor carries the CDR3 CASSQVNMGLAGGETQYF. The base sequence is TGCGCCAGCAGCCAAGTCAATATGGGACTAGCGGGAGGAGAGACCCAGTACTTC.